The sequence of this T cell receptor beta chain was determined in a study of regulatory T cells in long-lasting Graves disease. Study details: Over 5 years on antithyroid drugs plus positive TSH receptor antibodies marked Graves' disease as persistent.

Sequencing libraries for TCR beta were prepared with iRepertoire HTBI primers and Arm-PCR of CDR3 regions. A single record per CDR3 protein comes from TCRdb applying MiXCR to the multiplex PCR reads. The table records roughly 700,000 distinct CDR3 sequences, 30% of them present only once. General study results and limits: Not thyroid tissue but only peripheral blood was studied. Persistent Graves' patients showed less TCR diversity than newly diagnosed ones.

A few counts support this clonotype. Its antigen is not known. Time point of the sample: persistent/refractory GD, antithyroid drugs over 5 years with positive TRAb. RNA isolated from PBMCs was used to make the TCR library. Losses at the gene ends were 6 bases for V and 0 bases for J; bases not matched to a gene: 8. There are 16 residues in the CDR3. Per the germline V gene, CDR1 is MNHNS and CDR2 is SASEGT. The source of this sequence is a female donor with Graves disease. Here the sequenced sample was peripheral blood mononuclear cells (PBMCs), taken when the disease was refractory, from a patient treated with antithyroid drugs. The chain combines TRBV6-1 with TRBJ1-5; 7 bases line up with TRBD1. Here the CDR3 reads CASSPRGQVSNQPQHF. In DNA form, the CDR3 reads TGTGCCAGCAGCCCGCGTGGACAGGTTAGCAATCAGCCCCAGCATTTT.